These 15 T cell receptor beta chains originate from one sample sequenced in a study of shared clonotypes between healthy human individuals. Assay: immunoSEQ multiplex PCR; the TCRdb copy retains only in-frame clones and omits some. This sample has about 710,000 clones, with around 78% found just once. Sequenced sample: memory CD4+ T cells sorted from blood. Noted subset: CD45RA-negative fraction. All receptors derive from a woman in her thirties in good health.

V usage is TRBV18 and J usage is TRBJ2-7; 8 positions match TRBD2. J gave up 6 bases and V 6 bases, and 7 bases lay outside the gene matches. The CDR3 totals 13 residues. CDR1 and CDR2 from the germline V gene are KGHSH and LQKENI. DNA of the CDR3: TGTGCCAGCTCGCCGGGGACTAGAGGCGAGCAGTACTTC. As protein: CASSPGTRGEQYF.

V and J are TRBV6-5 and TRBJ2-7; D is ambiguous. The CDR3 is 15 amino acids. Germline V gene sequence: CDR1 MNHEY, CDR2 SVGAGI. Trimming removed 2 bases from V and 4 bases from J, with 15 bases in between. CDR3 loop: CASSYQFDIFYEQYF. CDR3 bases: TGTGCCAGCAGTTACCAGTTTGACATTTTTTACGAGCAGTACTTC.

The chain uses TRBV6-6 and TRBJ1-1; D gene ambiguous. This CDR3 comprises 16 residues. V shed 2 bases and J shed 1 base, with 14 bases lying between them. CDR1 MNHNY and CDR2 SVGAGI come from the germline V gene (reference sequence). The CDR3 DNA reads TGTGCCAGCAGTTACACGGCGAGCGGGGAGAACACTGAAGCTTTCTTT. This codes for CASSYTASGENTEAFF.

The chain recombines TRBV10-2 with TRBJ1-2; 8 bases are shared with TRBD1. After removal of 5 bases from V and 7 bases from J, the junction contained 3 bases not matched to a gene. There are 12 residues in the CDR3. The germline V gene has CDR1 WSHSY and CDR2 SAAADI. CDR3 protein: CASSQDRGGYTF. The CDR3 DNA is TGCGCCAGCAGTCAAGACAGGGGTGGCTACACCTTC.

Ten or more counts support this clone. The gene calls are TRBV11-2 and TRBJ2-7; possibly TRBD1 or TRBD2 for D (5 bases each). Germline V lookup: CDR1 SGHAT, CDR2 FQNNGV. The length of the CDR3 is 15 residues. Trimming stripped 5 bases from V and 1 base from J, with 15 bases between. CDR3 DNA sequence: TGTGCCAGCAGCCCGATCGAGGGGAATTCCTACGAGCAGTACTTC. It is translated as CASSPIEGNSYEQYF. The full variable domain, completed using reference TRBV11-2 and TRBJ2-7, is EAGVAQSPRYKIIEKRQSVAFWCNPISGHATLYWYQQILGQGPKLLIQFQNNGVVDDSQLPKDRFSAERLKGVDSTLKIQPAKLEDSAVYLCASSPIEGNSYEQYFGPGTRLTVT.

This clone has more than one count but fewer than ten. The V gene is TRBV29-1, the J gene TRBJ1-1, with D unclear. The CDR3 runs to 10 residues. Germline V gives CDR1 SQVTM, CDR2 ANQGSEA. Deletions cut 7 bases from V and 1 base from J, with 4 bases between. The CDR3 DNA reads TGCAGCGGGGGGAACACTGAAGCTTTCTTT. Translating it yields CSGGNTEAFF.

A note on this clone: A much larger clone differs from this one at a single base, so this may be a read error. This chain connects TRBV14 to TRBJ2-5; D not certain. The V gene's germline CDR1 is SGHDN and CDR2 FVKESK. V was shortened by 2 bases and J by 1 base, with 5 bases between the two germline ends. CDR3 size: 13 residues. CDR3 sequence (DNA): TGTGCCAGCAGCCAACAGATCCAAGAGACCCAGTACTTC. This gives the protein CASSQQIQETQYF.

This chain uses TRBV7-9 with TRBJ1-5, with TRBD1 as a possible D gene (5 bases). Germline loops: CDR1 SEHNR, CDR2 FQNEAQ (reference sequence). V lost 5 bases, J lost 7 bases, and 12 bases lay in between. This CDR3 has 13 amino acids. The CDR3 loop is CASSRGGGQPQHF. CDR3 nucleotide sequence: TGTGCCAGCAGCCGTGGGGGAGGGCAGCCCCAGCATTTT. The variable domain in full, with the rest retrieved from reference TRBV7-9 and TRBJ1-5, is DTGVSQNPRHKITKRGQNVTFRCDPISEHNRLYWYRQTLGQGPEFLTYFQNEAQLEKSRLLSDRFSAERPKGSFSTLEIQRTEQGDSAMYLCASSRGGGQPQHFGDGTRLSIL.

The chain links TRBV10-2 to TRBJ2-3; the match to TRBD2 covers 7 bases. V was clipped by 0 bases and J by 2 bases; unmatched bases: 5. CDR1 and CDR2 from the germline V gene are WSHSY and SAAADI. CDR3 size: 16 residues. The CDR3 nucleotides read TGCGCCAGCAGTGAGTCAGCTAGCGGTGACACAGATACGCAGTATTTT. The encoded protein is CASSESASGDTDTQYF.

This chain uses TRBV2 with TRBJ2-7, with a possible D match to TRBD1 (5 bases). V was cut by 4 bases and J by 5 bases, with 15 bases left in between. Germline V gene lookup returns CDR1 SNHLY and CDR2 FYNNEI. The CDR3 runs to 14 residues. The CDR3 DNA sequence: TGTGCCAGCAGTGCTCAGGGAACCCTTGACGAGCAGTACTTC. It encodes CASSAQGTLDEQYF.

This clone was observed at least ten times. The V call is TRBV18, the J call TRBJ2-1; D not certain. V was cut by 4 bases and J by 4 bases, with 5 bases left in between. CDR3 length equals 12 residues. Germline V CDR1 and CDR2: KGHSH, LQKENI. CDR3 sequence reads: CASSRSYNEQFF. The CDR3 nucleotides are TGTGCCAGCTCACGTAGTTACAATGAGCAGTTCTTC.

The chain recombines TRBV27 with TRBJ2-1; possible D gene TRBD2, 6 bases. Trimming took off 4 bases at V and 1 base at J, with 23 bases between the two ends. Germline V gene data show CDR1 as MNHEY and CDR2 as SMNVEV (reference sequence). The CDR3 is 19 residues long. For the CDR3, the DNA is TGTGCCAGCAGTTCGACCCCCGGGACTTCCCCATCGTCCTACAATGAGCAGTTCTTC. Residues: CASSSTPGTSPSSYNEQFF.

The rearrangement uses TRBV2 and TRBJ2-7; D is perhaps TRBD1 or TRBD2 (5 bases each). CDR1 is SNHLY, CDR2 FYNNEI, per germline. V was cut by 5 bases and J by 2 bases, with 16 bases left in between. There are 15 residues in the CDR3. CDR3 coding DNA: TGTGCCAGCAGTTTCGGGGACCATTATCCCTACGAGCAGTACTTC. Translation gives CASSFGDHYPYEQYF.

The V call is TRBV5-8, the J call TRBJ2-1, with TRBD2 matching over 7 bases. The germline CDR1 and CDR2 sequences are SGHTS and YDEGEE. The CDR3 has 17 amino acids. Trimming at V came to 4 bases and at J to 7 bases, leaving 17 bases not matched to a gene. The CDR3 region is CASSLTLLATRGNEQFF. CDR3 DNA: TGTGCCAGCAGCCTCACATTACTAGCGACCCGGGGGAATGAGCAGTTCTTC.

The CDR3 loop is CASRQGSNSEQFF. The CDR3, as DNA: TGTGCCAGCCGACAGGGAAGTAATAGTGAGCAGTTCTTC. V usage is TRBV2 and J usage is TRBJ2-1; 7 nucleotides match TRBD1. V trimming: 8 bases; J trimming: 9 bases; junction bases outside the gene matches: 10. Per the germline V gene, CDR1 is SNHLY and CDR2 is FYNNEI. The CDR3 consists of 13 residues.